Reported below is one T cell receptor beta chain. The data are from a study of glioma-infiltrating T cells after dendritic cell vaccination. The V segment lost 0 bases and the J segment 0 bases; nucleotides outside the gene matches: 2. The CDR3 loop spans 15 amino acids. Germline V gene data show CDR1 as ENHRY and CDR2 as SYGVKD. Assay: immunoSEQ multiplex PCR; the TCRdb copy retains only in-frame clones and omits some. The table records 40,000 or so clones, 82% of them present only once. Isocitrate dehydrogenase mutation was absent in all glioblastoma patients. This chain connects TRBV10-3 to TRBJ2-7, with 7 bases matching TRBD2. The receptor comes from a human donor with glioblastoma. The sample consisted of blood, taken before dendritic cell vaccination. CDR3 in DNA: TGTGCCATCAGTGAGTCCCAGCGGGGCTCCTACGAGCAGTACTTC. Translated, it gives CAISESQRGSYEQYF.